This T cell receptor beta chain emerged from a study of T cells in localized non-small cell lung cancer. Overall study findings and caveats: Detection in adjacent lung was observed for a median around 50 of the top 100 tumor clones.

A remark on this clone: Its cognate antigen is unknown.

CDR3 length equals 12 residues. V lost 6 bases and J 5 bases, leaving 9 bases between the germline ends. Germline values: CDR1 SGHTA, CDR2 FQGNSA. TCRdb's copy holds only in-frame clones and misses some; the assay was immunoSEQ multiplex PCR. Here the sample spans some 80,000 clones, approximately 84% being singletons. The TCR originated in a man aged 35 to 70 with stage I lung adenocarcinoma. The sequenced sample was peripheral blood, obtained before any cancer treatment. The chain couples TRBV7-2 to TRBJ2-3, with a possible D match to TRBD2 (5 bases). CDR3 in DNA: TGTGCCAGCAGTCGCAGCGGAGATACGCAGTATTTT. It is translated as CASSRSGDTQYF.